This T cell receptor beta chain comes out of a study of technical replicates of blood from a few donors (dated by TCRdb to 2015 to 2018). On this clone itself: Its specific antigen is unknown. Base qualities are missing; no much larger clone stands one base away.

The V end loses 5 bases and the J end loses 6 bases, and a stretch of 15 bases separates them. CDR1 and CDR2, looked up from the germline V gene, are SGHRS and YFSETQ. Measured from the cysteine to the phenylalanine, the CDR3 is 15 residues long. The only DNA kept is the CDR3, 45 bases in frame from the first base. The library was prepared using the immunoSEQ multiplex PCR assay. TCRdb stores this immuneACCESS table with in-frame sequences only. Part of the clones is absent; in the studies checked, under half of the shortfall reflects unresolved V genes, and no reason is known for the rest. This sample has tens of thousands of clones in its table, and roughly 88% of those were observed once. Approximately 4.4% of the sample is held by the ten biggest clonotypes.

This TCR was sampled from a human donor in good health. Some clones in this sample may be carry-over from other donors' samples. The receptor chain draws on TRBV5-1 and TRBJ1-6; TRBD1 could be the D gene, as 6 bases match. Sequenced input: PBMCs. This receptor has the CDR3 CASRIDGGANSPLHF. The sequenced DNA: TGCGCCAGCAGAATCGACGGGGGGGCTAATTCACCCCTCCACTTT.